These 10 T cell receptor beta chains were sequenced from one sample in a study of T-cell reconstitution after alpha-beta-depleted transplantation in children. During its preparation, the TCRbeta library received unique molecular identifiers. TCRdb reprocessed the PCR reads via MiXCR and lists one record per CDR3 protein. The sample records approximately 340,000 distinct CDR3 sequences, around a tenth being singletons. The specimen was PBMCs from the stem cell graft donor, collected from the stem cell graft. The receptors were sampled from a human donor who donated a stem cell graft to a child with acute lymphoblastic leukemia.

This clonotype was observed a handful of times. The chain combines TRBV6-6 with TRBJ2-7; 10 bases map to TRBD1. Germline V gene data show CDR1 as MNHNY and CDR2 as SVGAGI (reference sequence). J was trimmed by 2 bases and V by 6 bases; bases with no gene match: 1. This CDR3 spans 13 amino acids. The CDR3 bases are TGTGCCAGCAGAGACAGGGGGCCCTACGAGCAGTACTTC. This gives the protein CASRDRGPYEQYF.

This clonotype was detected once. V usage is TRBV7-9 and J usage is TRBJ1-5; 9 bases agree with TRBD1. CDR1 is SEHNR and CDR2 is FQNEAQ in the germline V gene (reference sequence). The V gene end was trimmed by 5 bases and the J gene end by 7 bases; junction bases not matched to a gene: 9. The CDR3 loop spans 15 amino acids. CDR3 in DNA: TGTGCCAGCAGCCCGACCGGACAGGGGATCCAGCCCCAGCATTTT. Its protein product is CASSPTGQGIQPQHF.

Ten or more counts support this clonotype. This chain uses TRBV7-2 with TRBJ2-7; 8 bases align to TRBD1. The length of the CDR3 is 14 residues. Losses at the gene ends were 5 bases for V and 3 bases for J; bases not matched to a gene: 6. In germline, CDR1 is SGHTA, CDR2 FQGNSA. The DNA of the CDR3 is TGTGCCAGCAGCCCCCCAGGGGGCAGCTACGAGCAGTACTTC. It is translated as CASSPPGGSYEQYF.

There are many counts of this clonotype. This rearrangement joins TRBV20-1 to TRBJ1-2, with 8 bases identical to TRBD1. The CDR3 contains 14 residues. Germline trimming cut 3 bases from V and 7 bases from J; bases unmatched to any gene: 10. Germline lookup yields CDR1 DFQATT and CDR2 SNEGSKA (reference sequence). The CDR3 spells CSASRDRSGGGYTF. CDR3 sequence (DNA): TGCAGTGCTAGCCGGGACAGGAGCGGGGGTGGCTACACCTTC.

The table lists this clonotype with a few counts. The chain recombines TRBV27 with TRBJ2-5; TRBD1 might be the D (5 bases). Germline CDR1 reads MNHEY; CDR2 reads SMNVEV (reference sequence). The CDR3 length is 15 residues. Deletions cut 2 bases from V and 4 bases from J, with 14 bases between. The CDR3 spells CASSLIGAFRETQYF. The CDR3 DNA is TGTGCCAGCAGTTTAATAGGGGCCTTCAGAGAGACCCAGTACTTC.

This clonotype was counted a few times. This chain connects TRBV7-2 to TRBJ2-1; D call uncertain. The V gene lost 4 bases and the J gene lost 7 bases, with 20 bases spanning the gap. Germline CDR1 SGHTA, CDR2 FQGNSA. This CDR3 region has 16 residues. CDR3 sequence reads: CASSSPQGAPTNEQFF. The CDR3, as DNA: TGTGCCAGCAGCTCCCCACAAGGAGCACCCACAAATGAGCAGTTCTTC.

This chain uses TRBV29-1 with TRBJ2-3, with 9 bases aligning to TRBD1. J gave up 6 bases and V 0 bases, and 4 bases lay outside the gene matches. CDR3 length: 14 amino acids. CDR1 is SQVTM and CDR2 is ANQGSEA in the germline V gene. As DNA, the CDR3 is TGCAGCGTTGAAGATAGGACAGGGGCCGATACGCAGTATTTT. This translates into CSVEDRTGADTQYF.

This clonotype showed up many times. The chain's CDR3 is CASSAGELFF. CDR3 DNA: TGCGCCAGCAGCGCCGGGGAGCTGTTTTTT. The V gene is TRBV4-1, the J gene TRBJ2-2, with D uncertain. Per the germline V gene, CDR1 is MGHRA and CDR2 is YSYEKL. The CDR3 loop spans 10 amino acids. Trimming removed 5 bases from V and 6 bases from J, with 1 base in between.

The chain uses TRBV18 and TRBJ2-7; no clear D. This CDR3 contains 13 residues. Germline V gene data show CDR1 as KGHSH and CDR2 as LQKENI. The V and J ends lost 2 bases and 6 bases respectively, with 11 bases between them. The CDR3 region is CASSPSAPSEQYF. DNA of the CDR3: TGTGCCAGCTCACCAAGCGCCCCGTCCGAGCAGTACTTC. Together with reference TRBV18 and TRBJ2-7, the CDR3 gives the full variable domain: NAGVMQNPRHLVRRRGQEARLRCSPMKGHSHVYWYRQLPEEGLKFMVYLQKENIIDESGMPKERFSAEFPKEGPSILRIQQVVRGDSAAYFCASSPSAPSEQYFGPGTRLTVT.

This clonotype was counted ten times or more. This rearrangement joins TRBV5-4 to TRBJ2-2, with unresolved D. The germline V gene encodes CDR1 SGHNT and CDR2 YYREEE (reference sequence). CDR3 size: 12 residues. The V end was cut by 0 bases, the J end by 6 bases, with 3 bases between. The CDR3 loop is CASSLGPGELFF. The CDR3 bases are TGTGCCAGCAGCTTGGGGCCCGGGGAGCTGTTTTTT.